Shown below are 13 T cell receptor beta chains from a single sample sequenced in a study of CD8 T cells in Susac syndrome. With random hexamers, reverse transcription was performed on about 0.5 to 1 ug of RNA. In TCRdb, the immunoSEQ multiplex PCR reads were re-called with MiXCR into one record per CDR3 protein. This table holds about 140,000 distinct CDR3 sequences, roughly 95% found once. Material for sequencing was CD4+ T cells from PBMCs. These receptor sequences come from a human donor in good health.

This chain links TRBV28 with TRBJ2-2, with 12 bases matching TRBD2. The CDR3 is 17 amino acids. Germline CDR1 MDHEN, CDR2 SYDVKM. With 5 bases clipped from V and 7 bases from J, the junction kept 11 bases outside the gene matches. This CDR3 is CASSPPLGLAGHGELFF. The CDR3 nucleotides read TGTGCCAGCAGTCCCCCTTTAGGACTAGCGGGACACGGGGAGCTGTTTTTT.

The V call is TRBV24-1, the J call TRBJ2-2; D call uncertain. The CDR3 runs to 17 residues. The germline V gene encodes CDR1 KGHDR and CDR2 SFDVKD. Trimming left V 1 base short and J 5 bases short, with 16 bases between. This CDR3 is CATSDFGVLGETGELFF. CDR3 coding DNA: TGTGCCACCAGTGATTTTGGGGTCCTGGGTGAGACCGGGGAGCTGTTTTTT.

The chain employs TRBV6-2 or TRBV6-3 and TRBJ2-7; 10 positions match TRBD2. CDR3 size: 15 residues. V dropped 2 bases and J dropped 2; count of bases not matched to a gene: 3. The germline CDR1 and CDR2 sequences are MNHEY and SVGEGT. The CDR3 DNA reads TGTGCCAGCAGTTACGGGACTAGCGCCACCTACGAGCAGTACTTC. Protein product: CASSYGTSATYEQYF.

For the CDR3, the DNA is TGTGCCAGTAGTGACGGGGGGACTGGAAACACCATATATTTT. As protein: CASSDGGTGNTIYF. The rearrangement uses TRBV19 and TRBJ1-3; weak D call: TRBD1 (5 bases). This CDR3 is 14 amino acids long. Looked up from germline, CDR1 is LNHDA and CDR2 is SQIVND (reference sequence). V dropped 5 bases and J dropped 2 bases, with 10 bases sitting between them.

This chain uses TRBV3-1 with TRBJ2-6; 7 nucleotides match TRBD1. Trimming took 3 bases from V and 0 from J; bases not matched to a gene: 5. In germline, CDR1 is LGHDT, CDR2 YNNKEL (reference sequence). The CDR3 has 17 residues. The CDR3 here is CASSQRTGLSGANVLTF. CDR3 bases: TGTGCCAGCAGCCAGCGGACAGGACTCTCTGGGGCCAACGTCCTGACTTTC.

The rearrangement uses TRBV5-1 and TRBJ2-5; 9 bases are a match to TRBD1. The germline CDR1 and CDR2 sequences are SGHRS and YFSETQ. With 5 bases clipped from V and 0 bases from J, the junction kept 11 bases outside the gene matches. This CDR3 is built from 17 residues. CDR3 nucleotide sequence: TGCGCCAGCAGGCAGACAGGGGGATTGGGATACCAAGAGACCCAGTACTTC. Translating it yields CASRQTGGLGYQETQYF.

J is TRBJ1-3 and V is TRBV23-1; TRBD1 matches 10 bases. TRBV23-1 is reported as an ORF; its role is uncertain. The CDR3 length is 15 residues. The junction had 7 bases not matched to a gene; V was cut back by 7 bases and J by 4 bases. CDR3 protein: CASTADRGCGNTIYF. CDR3 coding DNA: TGCGCCAGCACCGCGGACAGGGGGTGCGGAAACACCATATATTTT.

The chain uses TRBV6-5 and TRBJ2-1; 10 nucleotides agree with TRBD1. CDR1 is MNHEY and CDR2 is SVGAGI in the germline V gene. The junction had 11 bases not matched to a gene; V was cut back by 10 bases and J by 11 bases. This CDR3 contains 13 residues. DNA of the CDR3: TGTGCCACATTCCCGGGACAGGGGTCGAAGCAGTTCTTC. Protein: CATFPGQGSKQFF.

The sample holds one count of this clonotype. At one end, the junction sequence differs from germline, possibly due to a read error. The chain links TRBV5-6 to TRBJ2-3; tentative D call: TRBD2 (5 bases). Germline lookup yields CDR1 SGHDT and CDR2 YYEEEE. The CDR3 loop spans 16 amino acids. CDR3 residues: CASSLEPGLNTNTQYF. In nucleotides, the CDR3 is TGTGCCAGCAGCTTGGAACCCGGACTTAACACAAATACGCAGTATTTT.

The rearrangement links TRBV2 to TRBJ2-1; 12 bases fit TRBD2. Per the germline V gene, CDR1 is SNHLY and CDR2 is FYNNEI. The CDR3 is made up of 12 amino acids. V lost 4 bases, J lost 14 bases, and 3 bases stayed unmatched. CDR3: CASSAWTSGEFF. CDR3 sequence (DNA): TGTGCCAGCAGTGCCTGGACTAGCGGGGAGTTCTTC.

The V call is TRBV6-6, the J call TRBJ1-4; TRBD1 is a possible D gene (6 bases). Germline CDR1 is MNHNY and CDR2 is SVGAGI (reference sequence). The CDR3 extends over 14 amino acids. Deletions cut 7 bases from V and 8 bases from J, with 17 bases between. In DNA, the CDR3 is TGTGCCAGCACCCTAATTAGGACAGCGGAAAAACTGTTTTTT. Protein: CASTLIRTAEKLFF.

The V call is TRBV13, the J call TRBJ2-7; no reliable D call. This CDR3 comprises 12 residues. Between the trimmed V and J ends, which lost 6 bases and 6 bases, there was a span of 12 bases. Germline V gene data show CDR1 as PRHDT and CDR2 as FYEKMQ (reference sequence). As DNA, the CDR3 is TGTGCCAGCAGTTCAAGATTATCCGAGCAGTACTTC. It codes for CASSSRLSEQYF.

This chain connects TRBV6-1 to TRBJ2-1, with 9 nucleotides matching TRBD2. Germline loops: CDR1 MNHNS, CDR2 SASEGT. This CDR3 spans 14 amino acids. V dropped 7 bases and J dropped 12; count of bases not matched to a gene: 13. CDR3 region: CASTGVVAGVWQFF. As DNA, the CDR3 is TGTGCCAGCACCGGGGTGGTAGCGGGAGTCTGGCAGTTCTTC.